The clone carrying this TCR beta chain has only a few counts. Original data processing: Reference gene primer amplification gave nucleated cell count estimates. Sequenced by immunoSEQ multiplex PCR; TCRdb stores in-frame clones only, minus some. The D gene and trimming were derived from the DNA, and the V and J assignments and clone size from that table. The sample includes about 150,000 clones, roughly 82% of them seen just once. The CDR3 totals 13 residues. Germline values: CDR1 SNHLY, CDR2 FYNNEI. Trimming took off 7 bases at V and 4 bases at J, with 11 bases between the two ends. This entry belongs to a study of blood T cell repertoires in COVID-19. About the study: COVID-19 samples, acute and convalescent, were from the United States, Italy and Spain. Sample material is recorded as cDNA or gDNA derived from T cells, B-cell-depleted T cells, or PBMCs.

This chain joins TRBV2 and TRBJ1-5; D is ambiguous. The sequence came from a human donor with acute or convalescent COVID-19. The donor label of this sample is uncertain. Sequenced material: peripheral blood. As DNA, the CDR3 is TGTGCCAGCAAGGTCAGGCGTAATCAGCCCCAGCATTTT. This sequence encodes CASKVRRNQPQHF.